This T cell receptor beta chain was found in a study of blood T cell repertoires in COVID-19. Using immunoSEQ multiplex PCR, the repertoire was profiled, and TCRdb retains in-frame clones only, with some absent. The table shows around 58,000 clones, with more than 75% occurring only once. The study drew participants aged about 18 to 95 years from 24 US areas. This clone has just a few counts. The CDR3 covers 15 residues. V was pared by 5 bases and J by 6 bases, with 16 bases between. CDR1 is SGHTA and CDR2 is FQGNSA in the germline V gene. What was sequenced was PBMCs or T cells enriched from blood (not recorded which). The sequence was obtained from a woman aged 40 to 50 who had recovered from COVID-19. This rearrangement joins TRBV7-2 to TRBJ1-4, with D unclear. The CDR3: CASSPGAGLYEKLFF. DNA of the CDR3: TGTGCCAGCAGCCCCGGCGCGGGGTTGTATGAAAAACTGTTTTTT.